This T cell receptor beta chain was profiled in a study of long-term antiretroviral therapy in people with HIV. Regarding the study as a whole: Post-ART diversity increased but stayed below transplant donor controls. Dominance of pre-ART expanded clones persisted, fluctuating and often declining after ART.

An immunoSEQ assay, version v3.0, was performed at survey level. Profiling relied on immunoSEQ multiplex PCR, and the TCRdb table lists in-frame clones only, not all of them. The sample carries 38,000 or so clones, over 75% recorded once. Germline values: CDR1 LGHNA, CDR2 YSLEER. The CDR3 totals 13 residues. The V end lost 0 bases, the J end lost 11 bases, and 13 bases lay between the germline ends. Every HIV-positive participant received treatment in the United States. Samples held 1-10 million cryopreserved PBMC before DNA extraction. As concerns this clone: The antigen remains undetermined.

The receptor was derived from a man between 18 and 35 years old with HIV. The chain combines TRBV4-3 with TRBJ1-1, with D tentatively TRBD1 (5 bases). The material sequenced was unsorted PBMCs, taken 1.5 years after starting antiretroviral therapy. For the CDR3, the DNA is TGCGCCAGCAGCCAAGATATGGGACGATGGGCTTTCTTT. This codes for CASSQDMGRWAFF.